This TCR beta chain was retrieved from a study of T cells in Graves' hyperthyroidism and ophthalmopathy. Researchers took RNA transcripts and amplified the TCR beta CDR3 regions from them. An initial round of RT-PCR targeting the TCR CDR3 relied on the HTBI primer set. TCRdb processed the multiplex PCR reads anew with MiXCR; each CDR3 protein has one entry. The sample holds about 130,000 distinct CDR3 sequences; around 20% are singletons and the top ten take roughly 73%. Only a few counts were recorded for this clonotype. The sample taken for sequencing was blood. This clonotype originated in a woman aged 50 to 60 with Graves' hyperthyroidism that later progressed to Graves' ophthalmopathy.

The CDR3 DNA sequence: TGTGCCAGCAGCAACCCCGGGACTAGCGGGAGTGACATTCAGTACTTC. Protein: CASSNPGTSGSDIQYF. The chain carries TRBV9 and TRBJ2-4; TRBD2 matches 14 bases. Losses at the gene ends were 4 bases for V and 8 bases for J; bases not matched to a gene: 8. Germline V CDR1 and CDR2: SGDLS, YYNGEE. This CDR3 is 16 amino acids long.